This section outlines one T cell receptor (beta chain) sequence together with its context. It has no known antigen specificity. Base qualities are missing; no much larger clone stands one base away. V lost 4 bases and J lost 7 bases; the stretch between them is 10 bases long. From the cysteine up to the phenylalanine, the CDR3 has a length of 13 residues. Kept here is only the CDR3 DNA, which spans 39 bases and is read in frame from base 1. As encoded in the germline V gene, CDR1 is SGHNT while CDR2 is YENEEA. In the prospective study, participants were about 18 to 90 years old, resided in 24 geographic areas of the United States, and were enrolled through a virtual design. To assign participants to cohorts, the prospective study relied on clinical history that participants themselves reported in a screening survey and a study questionnaire. In the prospective study, whole blood, serum and a nasopharyngeal or oropharyngeal swab were collected from each participant by mobile phlebotomists. Participants in the prospective study had the option to provide additional blood draws and questionnaires over a 2-month period. Blood samples from the prospective study were shipped frozen or at room temperature prior to DNA extraction.

This entry comes from a study of blood T cell repertoires in COVID-19 (dated by TCRdb to the early 2020s). About the full investigation: The collaborator samples originated in the United States, Italy and Spain and spanned the acute and convalescent phases of COVID-19. The dataset comprised deeply sampled blood TCRbeta repertoires from subjects exposed to, actively infected with, or recovered from COVID-19. The sample metadata nearly always contained a de-identified subject ID, COVID-19 status, age in years and sex. HLA class I and class II types, where available, came from metadata supplied by the sample provider rather than from assay-based typing. Samples were obtained from the ongoing ImmuneRACE study (first 160 participants) and from over 1,000 subjects provided by 6 global collaborators. A freely available public database, intended as a resource for researchers studying the immune response to SARS-CoV-2, is where the repertoires were released. The prospective study material was composed of cDNA or gDNA derived from T cells, B-cell-depleted T cells, or PBMCs. Study-wide findings and limitations: The quantity of clinical and demographic metadata differed by source and by participant and was supplied without curation.

TCRbeta CDR3 regions were amplified from genomic DNA by means of the immunoSEQ Assay, a bias-controlled multiplex PCR. On the authors' methods: The number of nucleated cells in each sample was estimated by amplification of reference gene primers within the assay. To quantify the absolute abundance of each unique TCRbeta CDR3 rearrangement, sequence reads were collapsed and filtered. For each sample, productive Simpson clonality was calculated as the square root of Simpson's diversity index across productive rearrangements. TCRdb limited this immuneACCESS table to in-frame rearrangements with V and J called. A share of clones is missing; checked studies link under half to unresolved V genes, and the rest is unexplained. The DNA gave D and trimming, while V, J and clone size come from that table. The sample has approximately 290,000 clones on record, 85% to 90% of them singletons. Of the sample, around 4.5% falls within the top ten clones.

The TCR originated in a young woman with acute COVID-19. The sample was PBMCs or T cells enriched from blood (not recorded which). The V and J segments used are TRBV11-3 and TRBJ2-2; TRBD2 could be the D gene, as 6 bases match. The nucleotide sequence reads as follows: TGTGCCAGCAGCTCCGGACTAAACGGGGAGCTGTTTTTT. Translated, it gives CASSSGLNGELFF.